This is a list of T cell receptor beta chains from one sample in a study of blood T cell repertoires in COVID-19. Using immunoSEQ multiplex PCR, the repertoire was profiled, and TCRdb retains in-frame clones only, with some absent. The data show fewer than 15,000 clones, approximately 72% seen once. The source material was peripheral blood. These receptor sequences come from an elderly woman with acute or convalescent COVID-19. Each CDR3 is given with its conserved first and last residue. The D gene is left open where the match is weak. Rows may omit the clone size; those that give it use once, few, many or a size class.

clone_size,d_call,j_call,v_call,cdr3_aa,cdr3_nt
.,.,TRBJ2-7,TRBV5-5,CASSLRVSYEQYF,TGTGCCAGCAGCTTGAGAGTTTCCTACGAGCAGTACTTC
.,.,TRBJ1-2,TRBV18,CASSTGTQYGYTF,TGTGCCAGCTCCACCGGGACACAATATGGCTACACCTTC
.,.,TRBJ1-3,TRBV30,CAWSVSVSGNTIYF,TGTGCCTGGAGTGTTAGTGTATCTGGAAACACCATATATTTT
.,.,TRBJ1-1,TRBV5-1,CASSFAGDNTEAFF,TGCGCCAGTAGCTTCGCGGGGGATAACACTGAAGCTTTCTTT
.,.,TRBJ1-5,TRBV7-9,CASSLGDGTNQPQHF,TGTGCCAGCAGCTTAGGTGACGGGACAAATCAGCCCCAGCATTTT
.,TRBD1,TRBJ2-5,TRBV6-5,CASSPGQGVQETQYF,TGTGCCAGCAGTCCCGGACAGGGAGTCCAAGAGACCCAGTACTTC
.,.,TRBJ2-7,TRBV20-1,CSASAPLTYEQYF,TGCAGTGCTAGTGCACCGCTAACCTACGAGCAGTACTTC
.,TRBD1,TRBJ1-2,TRBV7-2,CASSLRTGGEKGDGYTF,TGTGCCAGCAGCTTAAGGACAGGGGGCGAGAAGGGGGATGGCTACACCTTC
.,.,TRBJ1-6,TRBV27,CASSSGTGNSPLHF,TGTGCCAGCAGTTCAGGGACTGGAAATTCACCCCTCCACTTT
.,TRBD1,TRBJ2-2,TRBV5-1,CASSFFTGTGTSRNTGELFF,TGCGCCAGCAGCTTCTTTACCGGGACAGGGACCTCGAGGAACACCGGGGAGCTGTTTTTT
.,.,TRBJ2-7,TRBV5-1,CASSRGWGSYEQYF,TGCGCCAGCAGCCGGGGTTGGGGCTCCTACGAGCAGTACTTC
.,TRBD1,TRBJ1-6,TRBV28,CASSPGQGGTPLHF,TGTGCCAGCAGTCCCGGACAGGGGGGGACACCCCTCCACTTT
.,.,TRBJ2-5,TRBV5-1,CASSPSGSPKGQYQETQYF,TGCGCCAGCAGCCCCTCGGGGAGCCCTAAAGGACAGTACCAAGAGACCCAGTACTTC
.,.,TRBJ1-1,TRBV11-1,CASSQTGTMNTEAFF,TGTGCCAGCAGCCAAACGGGGACAATGAACACTGAAGCTTTCTTT
.,.,TRBJ1-5,TRBV4-2,CASSQDLTLYPNQPQHF,TGTGCCAGCAGCCAAGATCTTACTTTGTATCCCAATCAGCCCCAGCATTTT
.,.,TRBJ2-4,TRBV3-1/TRBV3-2,CASSPLRGLAKNIQYF,TGTGCCAGCAGCCCGCTCCGGGGGTTAGCCAAAAACATTCAGTACTTC
.,.,TRBJ1-4,TRBV14,CASSQSAATNEKLFF,TGTGCCAGCAGCCAAAGCGCCGCAACTAATGAAAAACTGTTTTTT
.,.,TRBJ2-6,TRBV28,CASSLSPGAGANVLTF,TGTGCCAGCAGTTTGTCCCCGGGGGCTGGGGCCAACGTCCTGACTTTC
.,.,TRBJ1-6,TRBV15,CATSREQGPSPLHF,TGTGCCACCAGCAGAGAACAGGGTCCCTCACCCCTCCACTTT
.,.,TRBJ2-7,TRBV10-3,CAISAQGLGQYF,TGTGCCATCAGTGCCCAGGGTCTGGGGCAGTACTTC
.,TRBD1,TRBJ1-5,TRBV19,CATEDRAGQPQHF,TGTGCCACGGAGGACAGGGCTGGGCAGCCCCAGCATTTT
.,TRBD2,TRBJ2-5,TRBV11-2,CASSLGFGGGTQYF,TGTGCCAGCAGCTTAGGATTCGGGGGGGGGACCCAGTACTTC
once,TRBD1,TRBJ2-7,TRBV15,CATSRVGQGSEQYF,TGTGCCACCAGCAGAGTAGGACAGGGGTCCGAGCAGTACTTC
few,TRBD1,TRBJ2-5,TRBV18,CASSPPGGLETQYF,TGTGCCAGCTCACCCCCAGGGGGCTTAGAGACCCAGTACTTC
.,.,TRBJ1-2,TRBV3-1/TRBV3-2,CASSQDGGAVYGYTF,TGTGCCAGCAGCCAAGATGGTGGGGCGGTCTATGGCTACACCTTC
.,.,TRBJ1-1,TRBV7-9,CASSLETTNTEAFF,TGTGCCAGCAGCTTAGAAACTACGAACACTGAAGCTTTCTTT
few,TRBD2,TRBJ2-2,TRBV18,CASSPPRLAGGSNTGELFF,TGTGCCAGCTCACCACCGCGGCTAGCGGGGGGCTCGAACACCGGGGAGCTGTTTTTT
.,.,TRBJ2-6,TRBV28,CASSFGAHRTRANVLTF,TGTGCCAGCAGTTTTGGGGCCCATAGAACGCGGGCCAACGTCCTGACTTTC
few,.,TRBJ1-3,TRBV5-6,CASSLEASGISGNTIYF,TGTGCCAGCAGCTTGGAAGCTTCTGGTATCTCTGGAAACACCATATATTTT
.,TRBD1,TRBJ2-7,TRBV5-1,CASSLVTGGIYEQYF,TGCGCCAGCAGCTTGGTCACAGGGGGAATATACGAGCAGTACTTC
.,.,TRBJ2-3,TRBV27,CASSSGTYFTTDTQYF,TGTGCCAGCAGTTCAGGGACTTACTTTACCACAGATACGCAGTATTTT
few,TRBD2,TRBJ2-5,TRBV19,CASSAGTSQETQYF,TGTGCCAGTAGCGCCGGGACTAGCCAAGAGACCCAGTACTTC
.,.,TRBJ1-6,TRBV5-4,CASSRQEHSPLHF,TGTGCCAGCAGCCGACAGGAGCATTCACCCCTCCACTTT
.,.,TRBJ1-2,TRBV15,CATSSKSRGNYGYTF,TGTGCCACCAGCAGTAAATCCCGGGGTAACTATGGCTACACCTTC
.,.,TRBJ1-1,TRBV7-6,CASSLVRGKLMHGSTEAFF,TGTGCCAGCAGCTTAGTCAGGGGTAAACTCATGCATGGTAGCACTGAAGCTTTCTTT
.,TRBD2,TRBJ2-1,TRBV6-5,CASRSGETYSSEQFF,TGTGCCAGCAGGAGCGGGGAGACCTATAGCAGTGAGCAGTTCTTC
.,.,TRBJ2-3,TRBV18,CASSLSNTDTQYF,TGTGCCAGCTCACTTAGCAACACAGATACGCAGTATTTT
.,.,TRBJ2-7,TRBV20-1,CSATGLYEQYF,TGCAGTGCTACAGGGTTATACGAGCAGTACTTC
.,.,TRBJ1-4,TRBV28,CASSRGEKLFF,TGTGCCAGCAGTAGGGGAGAAAAACTGTTTTTT
.,TRBD2,TRBJ2-1,TRBV6-5,CASRRGLAGGGEQFF,TGTGCCAGCAGGCGGGGACTAGCGGGGGGTGGTGAGCAGTTCTTC
.,TRBD1,TRBJ2-1,TRBV5-4,CASSWGGQGSYNEQFF,TGTGCCAGCAGCTGGGGTGGACAGGGCTCCTACAATGAGCAGTTCTTC
.,TRBD1,TRBJ2-7,TRBV7-2,CASSQLTGGPEQYF,TGTGCCAGCAGCCAGTTGACAGGGGGCCCCGAGCAGTACTTC
.,.,TRBJ2-6,TRBV10-3,CAISGGLASGANVLTF,TGTGCCATCAGTGGCGGTTTGGCCTCTGGGGCCAACGTCCTGACTTTC
.,.,TRBJ2-7,TRBV5-1,CASSYNSGGYYEQYF,TGCGCCAGCAGCTACAATTCAGGGGGGTACTACGAGCAGTACTTC
.,.,TRBJ2-3,TRBV7-9,CASSSQEGGTDTQYF,TGTGCCAGCAGCTCCCAGGAGGGGGGGACAGATACGCAGTATTTT
.,TRBD1,TRBJ2-7,TRBV18,CASSPAGGSGASYEQYF,TGTGCCAGCTCACCGGCAGGGGGCTCCGGTGCCTCCTACGAGCAGTACTTC
.,TRBD1,TRBJ2-7,TRBV18,CASSETGGFEQYF,TGTGCCAGCTCAGAGACAGGGGGGTTCGAGCAGTACTTC
.,.,TRBJ2-2,TRBV11-1,CASSLRQVTGELFF,TGTGCCAGCAGCTTAAGACAGGTTACCGGGGAGCTGTTTTTT
.,TRBD2,TRBJ2-1,TRBV29-1,CSVLSGGAYEQFF,TGCAGCGTTTTAAGCGGGGGGGCCTATGAGCAGTTCTTC